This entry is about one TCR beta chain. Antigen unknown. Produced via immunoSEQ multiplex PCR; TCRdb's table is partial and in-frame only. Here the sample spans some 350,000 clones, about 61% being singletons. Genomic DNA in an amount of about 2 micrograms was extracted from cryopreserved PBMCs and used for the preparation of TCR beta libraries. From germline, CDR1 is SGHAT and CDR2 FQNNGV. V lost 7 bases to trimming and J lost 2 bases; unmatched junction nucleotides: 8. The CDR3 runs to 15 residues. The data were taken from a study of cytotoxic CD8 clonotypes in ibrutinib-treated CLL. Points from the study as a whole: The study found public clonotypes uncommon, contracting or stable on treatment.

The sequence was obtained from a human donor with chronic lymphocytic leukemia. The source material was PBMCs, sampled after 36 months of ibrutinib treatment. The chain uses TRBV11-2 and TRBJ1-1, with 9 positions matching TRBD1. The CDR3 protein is CASTPGTGINTEAFF. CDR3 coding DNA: TGTGCCAGCACCCCCGGGACAGGGATAAACACTGAAGCTTTCTTT.